This T cell receptor (beta chain) came from a study of shared clonotypes between healthy human individuals. This clone has a handful of counts. Other nucleotide sequences in the sample specify the same CDR3. The CDR3 contains 11 residues. Germline-derived CDR1 and CDR2 are KGHSH and LQKENI. The germline V and J ends were trimmed by 3 bases and 5 bases, with 2 bases remaining between them. Measured with immunoSEQ multiplex PCR; TCRdb has only the in-frame clones, and not every one. Here the sample spans around 1.5 million clones, 95% to 99% being singletons. V usage is TRBV18 and J usage is TRBJ2-1; no reliable D call. This receptor was obtained from a man aged 25-45 years in good health. Material: naive CD4+ T cells sorted from blood. Documented subset: CD45RA+ positively selected. CDR3 nucleotide sequence: TGTGCCAGCTCACCGGACAATGAGCAGTTCTTC. Protein sequence: CASSPDNEQFF.